This T cell receptor (beta chain) was recovered during a study of tumor-infiltrating lymphocytes in primary liver carcinoma. V gave up 7 bases and J gave up 3 bases, with 4 bases separating them. The CDR3 totals 10 residues. From approximately 450 ng total RNA, TCR beta cDNA was generated with a primer in the constant region. Slightly modified ARM-PCR served as the procedure for the TCR beta libraries. These libraries came from three rounds of nested multiplex PCR. Researchers ran the first two PCR rounds for roughly 11 cycles each with TRBV1-TRBV30 forward primers and a C-beta reverse primer. TCRdb redid the calling of the multiplex PCR reads with MiXCR, one entry per CDR3 protein. The sample holds roughly 180,000 distinct CDR3 sequences, over 45% seen once. The researchers obtained blood RNA from unsorted whole blood and also extracted germline DNA.

The sample taken for sequencing was peripheral blood. The chain employs TRBV12-3 or TRBV12-4 and TRBJ2-7; D gene ambiguous. This receptor was identified in a man in his forties with primary liver carcinoma and hepatitis B virus infection. CDR3 DNA: TGTGCCAGCAATCTCTACGAGCAGTACTTC. It is translated as CASNLYEQYF.